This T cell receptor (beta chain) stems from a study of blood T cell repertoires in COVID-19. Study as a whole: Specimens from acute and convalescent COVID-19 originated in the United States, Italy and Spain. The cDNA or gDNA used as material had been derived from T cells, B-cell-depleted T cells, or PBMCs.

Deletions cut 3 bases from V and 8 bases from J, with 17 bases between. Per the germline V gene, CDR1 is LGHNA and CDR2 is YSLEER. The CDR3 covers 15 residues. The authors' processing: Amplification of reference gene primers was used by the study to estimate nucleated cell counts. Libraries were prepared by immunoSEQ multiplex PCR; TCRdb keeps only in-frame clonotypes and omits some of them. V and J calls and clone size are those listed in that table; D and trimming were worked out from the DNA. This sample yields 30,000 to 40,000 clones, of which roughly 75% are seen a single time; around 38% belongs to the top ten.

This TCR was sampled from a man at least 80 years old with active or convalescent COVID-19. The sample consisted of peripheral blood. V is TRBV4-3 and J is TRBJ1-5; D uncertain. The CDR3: CASSQTTGSAEPQHF. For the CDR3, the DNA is TGCGCCAGCAGCCAGACGACGGGGTCCGCGGAGCCCCAGCATTTT.